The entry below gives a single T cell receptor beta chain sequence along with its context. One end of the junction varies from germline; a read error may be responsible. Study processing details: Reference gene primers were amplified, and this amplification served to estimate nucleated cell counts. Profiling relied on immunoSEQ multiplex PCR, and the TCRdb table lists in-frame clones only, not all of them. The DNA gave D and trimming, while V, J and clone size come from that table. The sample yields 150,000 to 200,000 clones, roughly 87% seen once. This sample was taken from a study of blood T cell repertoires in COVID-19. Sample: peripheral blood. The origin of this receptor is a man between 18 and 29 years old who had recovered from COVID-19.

Here the CDR3 reads CASSLGLGTNEQFF. The CDR3 nucleotides are TGTGCTAGCAGCTTGGGACTAGGTACGAATGAGCAGTTCTTC. The rearrangement joins TRBV7-7 to TRBJ2-1, with TRBD2 matching over 8 bases. Germline CDR1 is SSHAT and CDR2 is FNYEAQ (reference sequence). The CDR3 runs to 14 residues.